What follows are 8 T cell receptor beta chains derived from one specimen sequenced in a study of blood T cell repertoires in COVID-19. Profiling relied on immunoSEQ multiplex PCR, and the TCRdb table lists in-frame clones only, not all of them. The repertoire holds approximately 140,000 clones, under 85% seen once, with 9.7% in the top ten. The material sequenced was peripheral blood. All receptors derive from a man in his forties or fifties with active or convalescent COVID-19.

The chain combines TRBV18 with TRBJ2-1, with a possible D match to TRBD2 (6 bases). The germline V and J ends were trimmed by 3 bases and 3 bases, with 12 bases remaining between them. CDR1 and CDR2 from the germline V gene are KGHSH and LQKENI. CDR3 size: 15 residues. The CDR3 protein is CASSPTLASYNEQFF. As DNA, the CDR3 is TGTGCCAGCTCACCTACCCTAGCGAGCTACAATGAGCAGTTCTTC.

The rearrangement joins TRBV9 to TRBJ2-1, with 8 bases fitting TRBD2. Germline lookup yields CDR1 SGDLS and CDR2 YYNGEE. CDR3 size: 14 residues. After removal of 3 bases from V and 7 bases from J, the junction contained 6 bases not matched to a gene. The CDR3 loop is CASSAGGRGNEQFF. In DNA, the CDR3 is TGTGCCAGCAGCGCGGGAGGGAGGGGGAATGAGCAGTTCTTC.

The rearrangement uses TRBV2 and TRBJ1-5, with D tentatively TRBD1 (6 bases). This CDR3 has 14 residues. CDR1 is SNHLY and CDR2 is FYNNEI in the germline V gene. V was pared by 0 bases and J by 9 bases, with 12 bases between. CDR3 amino acids: CASSEARGLLPQHF. CDR3 DNA: TGTGCCAGCAGTGAAGCCAGGGGTCTTCTGCCCCAGCATTTT.

The chain links TRBV3-1 (or the pseudogene TRBV3-2) to TRBJ2-7; TRBD2 aligns across 10 bases. Germline values: CDR1 LGHDT, CDR2 YNNKEL (reference sequence). This CDR3 spans 17 amino acids. The ends lost 1 base at V and 1 base at J; junction bases unmatched: 7. The CDR3 protein is CASSQVSGGALSYEQYF. In DNA, the CDR3 is TGTGCCAGCAGCCAAGTGAGCGGGGGGGCTCTATCCTACGAGCAGTACTTC.

This rearrangement joins TRBV24-1 to TRBJ2-1, with D uncertain. Germline loops: CDR1 KGHDR, CDR2 SFDVKD. This CDR3 has 13 residues. Deletions cut 3 bases from V and 8 bases from J, with 10 bases between. CDR3 sequence reads: CATSDRNRDEQFF. DNA of the CDR3: TGTGCCACCAGTGATCGGAACCGGGATGAGCAGTTCTTC.

The chain carries TRBV9 and TRBJ2-3; no clear D. V was shortened by 0 bases and J by 0 bases, with 5 bases between the two germline ends. The germline V gene has CDR1 SGDLS and CDR2 YYNGEE. The CDR3 spans 14 residues. CDR3 region: CASSVARSTDTQYF. Written as DNA, the CDR3 is TGTGCCAGCAGCGTAGCCCGGAGCACAGATACGCAGTATTTT.

This clone was seen a single time. The rearrangement joins TRBV12-3 or TRBV12-4 to TRBJ2-7, with 8 nucleotides matching TRBD1. The CDR3 has 13 residues. V shed 6 bases, J shed 1 base, and the junction held 2 bases outside the gene matches. The CDR3 region is CASRGQVSYEQYF. The CDR3 region has the DNA TGTGCCAGCAGGGGACAGGTGTCCTACGAGCAGTACTTC.

The J gene is TRBJ2-7, the V gene TRBV19; 8 bases match TRBD1. This CDR3 has 13 amino acids. CDR1 LNHDA and CDR2 SQIVND come from the germline V gene (reference sequence). The V segment lost 5 bases and the J segment 3 bases; nucleotides outside the gene matches: 3. Here the CDR3 reads CASSRDRGYEQYF. The CDR3 nucleotides are TGTGCCAGTAGTCGAGACAGGGGCTACGAGCAGTACTTC.